The clone carrying this T cell receptor beta chain was seen more than once but under ten times. Its antigen is unidentified. This record belongs to a study of T-cell reconstitution after alpha-beta-depleted transplantation in children. The study's findings and limits: In some patients, recipient T cells and intrathymic progenitors surviving conditioning explained high day-60 diversity. Newly produced T cells mostly accounted for T-cell counts and diversity one year post-transplant.

Researchers prepared the TCRbeta library using unique molecular identifiers, the study reports. TCRdb analysed the PCR reads with MiXCR anew, one entry per CDR3 protein. The data hold fewer than 35,000 distinct CDR3 sequences, with roughly a sixth observed a single time. The CDR3 covers 18 residues. Germline assignment: CDR1 SGHRS and CDR2 YFSETQ. J lost 4 bases, V lost 0 bases, and 14 bases had no gene match. The chain uses TRBV5-1 and TRBJ2-7; 9 positions match TRBD1. The sample in question was PBMCs, mostly from graft donor cells, obtained 60 days after TCRalphabeta/CD19-depleted stem cell transplant. The sequence was collected from a male patient under 10 years old who had a stem cell transplant for acute lymphoblastic leukemia, so the T cells may come from the graft donor. The CDR3 spells CASSLVSPTGTGYYEQYF. The CDR3 nucleotides read TGCGCCAGCAGCTTGGTATCCCCAACCGGGACAGGGTATTACGAGCAGTACTTC.